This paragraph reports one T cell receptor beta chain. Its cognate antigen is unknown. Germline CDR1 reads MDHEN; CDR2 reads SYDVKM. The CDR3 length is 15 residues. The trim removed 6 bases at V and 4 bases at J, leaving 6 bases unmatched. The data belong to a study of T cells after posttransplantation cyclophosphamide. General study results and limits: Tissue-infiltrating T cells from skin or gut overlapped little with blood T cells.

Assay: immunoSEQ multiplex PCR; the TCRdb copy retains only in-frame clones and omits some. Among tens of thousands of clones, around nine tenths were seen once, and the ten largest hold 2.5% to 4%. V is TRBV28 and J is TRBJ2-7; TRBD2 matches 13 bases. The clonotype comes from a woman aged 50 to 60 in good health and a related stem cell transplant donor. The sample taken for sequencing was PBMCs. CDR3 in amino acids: CASSQLAGGGYEQYF. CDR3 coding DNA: TGTGCCAGCAGCCAACTAGCGGGAGGGGGGTACGAGCAGTACTTC.